The 2 T cell receptor beta chains reported below all come from one sample, sequenced in a study of a mutant IDH1 vaccine in newly diagnosed glioma. Method: immunoSEQ multiplex PCR; TCRdb's copy keeps in-frame clones and lacks some. This sample yields about 67,000 clones, of which roughly four fifths are seen a single time; roughly 4% belongs to the top ten. These receptors lack a known antigen. Stated time point: week 47, end of study. The study gave 300 ug of mutant IDH1 20-mer peptide per vaccine dose, with topical imiquimod. The sample consisted of PBMCs, taken from a glioma patient whose treatment included an IDH1 peptide vaccine. The receptors derive from a man in his thirties or forties with glioma.

The chain has TRBV19 and TRBJ2-1; a possible D gene is TRBD1 (6 bases). The length of the CDR3 is 15 residues. V was trimmed by 6 bases and J by 0 bases, leaving 12 bases between them. Per the germline V gene, CDR1 is LNHDA and CDR2 is SQIVND (reference sequence). The CDR3: CASRNRESSYNEQFF. The CDR3 DNA reads as TGTGCCAGTAGAAACAGGGAAAGCTCCTACAATGAGCAGTTCTTC. Filled out from reference TRBV19 and TRBJ2-1, the complete variable domain reads DGGITQSPKYLFRKEGQNVTLSCEQNLNHDAMYWYRQDPGQGLRLIYYSQIVNDFQKGDIAEGYSVSREKKESFPLTVTSAQKNPTAFYLCASRNRESSYNEQFFGPGTRLTVL.

Notes on this clone: The junction and the germline gene differ at one end; a read error may be behind it. The same CDR3 arises from other DNA sequences in this sample as well. The chain is built from TRBV30 and TRBJ1-1; unclear D gene. The CDR3 covers 17 residues. Germline assignment: CDR1 GTSNPN and CDR2 SVGIG (reference sequence). Here the CDR3 DNA reads TGTGCCTGGAGTTCCCACCCTTCACAAAACATGAACACTGAAGCCTTCTTT. This translates into CAWSSHPSQNMNTEAFF. The full variable domain, its missing parts supplied by reference TRBV30 and TRBJ1-1, is SQTIHQWPATLVQPVGSPLSLECTVEGTSNPNLYWYRQAAGRGLQLLFYSVGIGQISSEVPQNLSASRPQDRQFILSSKKLLLSDSGFYLCAWSSHPSQNMNTEAFFGQGTRLTVV.